The clone carrying this T cell receptor beta chain was detected once. The antigen remains undetermined. Measured with immunoSEQ multiplex PCR; TCRdb has only the in-frame clones, and not every one. The sample lists tens of thousands of clones, roughly 92% seen once, with roughly 21% in the top ten. This CDR3 contains 14 residues. V lost 3 bases and J lost 6, with 13 bases in between. The germline V gene has CDR1 KGHSH and CDR2 LQKENI. This entry is derived from a study of T cells in localized non-small cell lung cancer. General study findings and limits: Turning up in adjacent lung were a median roughly 60 of the top 100 tumor clones.

This receptor was obtained from a man aged 40 to 69 with stage I lung adenocarcinoma. The chain has TRBV18 and TRBJ2-3; a possible D gene is TRBD2 (5 bases). The sample consisted of peripheral blood, taken before any cancer treatment. CDR3 sequence reads: CASSPVEDWDTQYF. The DNA of the CDR3 is TGTGCCAGCTCACCGGTGGAGGATTGGGATACGCAGTATTTT.